This T cell receptor beta chain was sequenced in a study of human T cells and chemical hapten exposure. Time point indicated: patch test 2, 6 weeks after DPC sensitization. The treatment is: therapeutic diphenylcyclopropenone sensitization with weekly scalp DPC. Each CDR3 protein gets one entry after TCRdb re-called the RACE reads with MiXCR. The sample records 95,000 or so distinct CDR3 sequences, about an eighth being singletons. This CDR3 has 13 amino acids. Trimming removed 6 bases from V and 12 bases from J; junction bases left unmatched: 9. This sample comprised whole blood, obtained in connection with sensitization to the hapten diphenylcyclopropenone (DPC). The chain is built from TRBV12-3 or TRBV12-4 and TRBJ2-4; 9 bases are shared with TRBD2. This receptor was obtained from a woman in her forties with alopecia areata. Some clones in this sample may be carry-over from other donors' samples. Written as DNA, the CDR3 is TGTGCCAGCAGCACGGGACTAGCCATGACTCAGTACTTC. This gives the protein CASSTGLAMTQYF.